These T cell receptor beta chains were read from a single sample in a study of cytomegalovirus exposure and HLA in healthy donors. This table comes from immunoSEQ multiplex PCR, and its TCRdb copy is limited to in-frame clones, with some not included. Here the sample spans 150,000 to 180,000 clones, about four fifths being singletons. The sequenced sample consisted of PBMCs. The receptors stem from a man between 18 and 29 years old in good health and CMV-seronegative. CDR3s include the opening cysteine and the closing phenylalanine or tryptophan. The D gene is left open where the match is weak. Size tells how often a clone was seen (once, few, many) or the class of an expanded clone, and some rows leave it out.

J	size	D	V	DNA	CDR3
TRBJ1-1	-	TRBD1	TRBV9	TGTGCCAGCAGCGCGATCGGGACAGGGGGCTGGTTCACTGAAGCTTTCTTT	CASSAIGTGGWFTEAFF
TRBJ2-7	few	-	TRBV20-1	TGCAGTGGCGATTCAGGGCACGAGCAGTACTTC	CSGDSGHEQYF
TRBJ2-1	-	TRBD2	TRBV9	TGTGCCAGCAGCGTAGCTAGCGGGGGCGGGAATGAGCAGTTCTTC	CASSVASGGGNEQFF
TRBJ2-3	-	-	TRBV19	TGTGCCAGTAGTATATCCAGCAGCGCAGATACGCAGTATTTT	CASSISSSADTQYF
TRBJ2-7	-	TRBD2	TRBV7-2	TGTGCCAGCAGCTTACGCCTAGCGGGGGGCTCCTACGAGCAGTACTTC	CASSLRLAGGSYEQYF
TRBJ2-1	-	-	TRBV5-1	TGCGCCAGCAGCCAAAACTACGGAAATAATGAGCAGTTCTTC	CASSQNYGNNEQFF
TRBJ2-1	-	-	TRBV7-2	TGTGCCAGCAGCTTAGGGCTAGCGTACCATGAGCAGTTCTTC	CASSLGLAYHEQFF
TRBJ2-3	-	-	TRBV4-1	TGCGCCAGTACAAACACAGATACGCAGTATTTT	CASTNTDTQYF
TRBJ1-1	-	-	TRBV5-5	TGTGCCAGCAGCATGACAGTTAAAGAAGCTTTCTTT	CASSMTVKEAFF
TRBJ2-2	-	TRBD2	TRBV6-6	TGTGCCAGCAGTAACCGGGGGGGGAACACCGGGGAGCTGTTTTTT	CASSNRGGNTGELFF
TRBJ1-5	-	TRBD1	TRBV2	TGTGCCAGCAGAGTGGACAGGGGGCAGCCCCAGCATTTT	CASRVDRGQPQHF
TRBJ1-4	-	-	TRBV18	TGTGCCAGCTCAACAAGGGAGGTGGATGAAAAACTGTTTTTT	CASSTREVDEKLFF
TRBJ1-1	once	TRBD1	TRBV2	TGTGCCAGCAGGGCCGGGACAGGGGGTATCACTGAAGCTTTCTTT	CASRAGTGGITEAFF
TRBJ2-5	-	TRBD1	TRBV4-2	TGTGCCAGCAGCCAAGATCTGGGACAGGGGGCGGAGACCCAGTACTTC	CASSQDLGQGAETQYF
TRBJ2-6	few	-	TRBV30	TGTGCCTGGAACCCAGGTCTCTTCTCTGGGGCCAACGGCCTGACTTTC	CAWNPGLFSGANGLTF
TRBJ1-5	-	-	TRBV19	TGTGCCAGTAGTCCCCTGGGACACACTTTCCCCAACTTTGATCAGCCCCAGCATTTT	CASSPLGHTFPNFDQPQHF
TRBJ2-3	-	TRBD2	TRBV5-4	TGTGCCAGCAGCTCCGGGACTAGCGTGGGAGATACGCAGTATTTT	CASSSGTSVGDTQYF
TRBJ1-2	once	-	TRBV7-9	TGTGCCAGCAGCTCGACAGTATATGGCTACACCTTC	CASSSTVYGYTF
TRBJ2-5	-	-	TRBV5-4	TGTGCCAGCACCCCTCTCCCCGGGGTTAAAGAGACCCAGTACTTC	CASTPLPGVKETQYF
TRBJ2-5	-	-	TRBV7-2	TGTGCCAGCGGATCCACGGGCCAAGAGACCCAGTACTTC	CASGSTGQETQYF
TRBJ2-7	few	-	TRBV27	TGTGCCAGCAGTTTAATGGCAGGAAGCACCTACGAGCAGTACTTC	CASSLMAGSTYEQYF
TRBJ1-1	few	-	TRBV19	TGTGCCAGTAGTAAACAGGAAATCATGAACACTGAAGCTTTCTTT	CASSKQEIMNTEAFF
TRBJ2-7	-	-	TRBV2	TGTGCCAGCAGTGAAGGTCGGCAGGGGGGTTCCTACGAGCAGTACTTC	CASSEGRQGGSYEQYF
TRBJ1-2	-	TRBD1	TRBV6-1	TGTGCCAGCAGTGAGGGACAGGGGAGGTATGGCTACACCTTC	CASSEGQGRYGYTF
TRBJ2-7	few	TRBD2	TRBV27	TGTGCCAGCAGTTCCCTTCCCTGGACTAGCGGGGCCTACGAGCAGTACTTC	CASSSLPWTSGAYEQYF
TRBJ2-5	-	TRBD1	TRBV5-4	TGTGCCAGCAGCTGGGACAGGGTAGGAGAGACCCAGTACTTC	CASSWDRVGETQYF
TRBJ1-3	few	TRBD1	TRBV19	TGTGCCAGTAGTACCCACAGGGGGCGCATCGGAAACACCATATATTTT	CASSTHRGRIGNTIYF
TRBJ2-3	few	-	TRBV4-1	TGCGCCAGCAGCCAAGGGGGAGGAGCAGATACGCAGTATTTT	CASSQGGGADTQYF
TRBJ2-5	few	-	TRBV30	TGTGCCTGGAGTTGGTCCGGAGAGACCCAGTACTTC	CAWSWSGETQYF
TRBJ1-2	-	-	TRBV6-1	TGTGCCAGCACGGGGGATCGGGTGTATGGCTACACCTTC	CASTGDRVYGYTF
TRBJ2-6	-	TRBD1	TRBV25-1	TGTGCCAGCAGTGAACGGACAGGAGGGGCCAACGTCCTGACTTTC	CASSERTGGANVLTF